The rows below give T cell receptor beta chains drawn from one sample of a study of T cell responses to AZD1222 COVID-19 vaccine. Assay: immunoSEQ multiplex PCR; the TCRdb copy retains only in-frame clones and omits some. This sample has about 130,000 clones; approximately 80% occur once, and the top ten carry roughly 4.3%. Sample: peripheral blood, taken on day 0 of AZD1222 vaccination. These receptors originate from an adult in good health. The CDR3 runs from the conserved cysteine through the conserved F or W. The D gene is left open where the match is weak. Size is stated for part of the rows, as once, few or many counts, or as a class when the clone is expanded.

v_gene,j_gene,len,d_gene,abundance,CDR3aa,CDR3nt
TRBV5-8,TRBJ1-3,15,.,.,CASSLGQFSGNTIYF,TGTGCCAGCAGTCTCGGACAGTTCTCTGGAAACACCATATATTTT
TRBV27,TRBJ1-1,14,.,.,CASSITYGHTEAFF,TGTGCCAGCAGTATAACTTACGGGCACACTGAAGCTTTCTTT
TRBV3-1/TRBV3-2,TRBJ2-3,16,TRBD2,.,CASSLGLAGGTDTQYF,TGTGCCAGCAGCCTGGGACTAGCGGGGGGAACAGATACGCAGTATTTT
TRBV28,TRBJ2-5,12,.,.,CASLGGEETQYF,TGTGCCAGTTTGGGGGGAGAAGAGACCCAGTACTTC
TRBV19,TRBJ2-1,14,.,.,CASGNRLSYNEQFF,TGTGCCAGTGGAAACCGGCTCTCCTACAATGAGCAGTTCTTC
TRBV5-1,TRBJ1-1,15,TRBD1,.,CASSRDRGTVTEAFF,TGCGCCAGCAGCCGGGACAGGGGAACGGTGACTGAAGCTTTCTTT
TRBV24-1,TRBJ1-3,13,.,.,CATSVGSVDTIYF,TGTGCCACCAGTGTCGGGTCCGTGGACACCATATATTTT
TRBV19,TRBJ1-5,12,.,few,CASSISNQPQHF,TGTGCCAGTAGTATAAGCAATCAGCCCCAGCATTTT
TRBV19,TRBJ2-2,15,.,.,CASRSQGPSTGELFF,TGTGCCAGTAGATCCCAGGGTCCCTCCACCGGGGAGCTGTTTTTT
TRBV19,TRBJ1-5,15,TRBD1,.,CASNILGQTYQPQHF,TGTGCCAGTAATATCCTGGGACAGACCTATCAGCCCCAGCATTTT
TRBV7-7,TRBJ2-2,12,.,.,CASSHSTGELFF,TGTGCCAGCAGCCACAGTACCGGGGAGCTGTTTTTT
TRBV28,TRBJ2-7,10,.,.,CASSFHEQYF,TGTGCCAGCAGTTTCCACGAGCAGTACTTC
TRBV6-5,TRBJ1-2,14,TRBD1,.,CASRTGQVSYGYTF,TGTGCCAGCAGAACGGGACAGGTATCCTATGGCTACACCTTC
TRBV28,TRBJ1-1,15,.,once,CASLSPMAVNTEAFF,TGTGCCAGCCTTTCACCTATGGCGGTGAACACTGAAGCTTTCTTT
TRBV6-6,TRBJ2-3,15,TRBD1,medium-sized,CASSYRDRGTDTQYF,TGTGCCAGCAGTTACCGGGACAGGGGTACAGATACGCAGTATTTT
TRBV9,TRBJ1-5,15,TRBD1,.,CASSRDSNSNQPQHF,TGTGCCAGCAGCAGGGACAGTAATAGCAATCAGCCCCAGCATTTT
TRBV10-3,TRBJ1-2,13,.,.,CAISEDSNYGYTF,TGTGCCATCAGTGAGGACAGTAACTATGGCTACACCTTC
TRBV25-1,TRBJ1-6,17,.,.,CASSGPPGQIRNSPLHF,TGTGCCAGCAGTGGGCCACCCGGACAGATTCGGAATTCACCCCTCCACTTT
TRBV5-6,TRBJ2-6,16,.,few,CASSGGPNSGANVLTF,TGTGCCAGCAGCGGGGGACCGAACTCTGGGGCCAACGTCCTGACTTTC
TRBV10-1,TRBJ2-1,15,TRBD2,.,CASSEGTSGGARQFF,TGCGCCAGCAGTGAGGGGACTAGCGGGGGGGCAAGGCAGTTCTTC
TRBV7-3,TRBJ1-6,14,.,.,CASSLAGNNSPLHF,TGTGCCAGCAGCTTAGCCGGTAATAATTCACCCCTCCACTTT
TRBV6-5,TRBJ1-6,15,.,few,CASGPRDRSNSPLHF,TGTGCCAGCGGCCCCCGGGACCGAAGCAATTCACCCCTCCACTTT
TRBV19,TRBJ2-1,15,.,.,CASRRGGGTYNEQFF,TGTGCCAGTAGGCGCGGAGGGGGCACCTACAATGAGCAGTTCTTC
TRBV28,TRBJ2-2,18,TRBD1,.,CASSPSIGTGGAPGELFF,TGTGCCAGCAGTCCTTCTATAGGGACAGGGGGCGCCCCCGGGGAGCTGTTTTTT
TRBV6-5,TRBJ2-7,14,.,.,CASRRPGQSYEQYF,TGTGCCAGCAGAAGACCTGGACAGTCCTACGAGCAGTACTTC
TRBV30,TRBJ1-2,13,.,.,CAWSPSRNYGYTF,TGTGCCTGGAGCCCTTCGCGGAACTATGGCTACACCTTC
TRBV2,TRBJ1-2,11,.,.,CASGGNYGYTF,TGTGCCAGCGGCGGTAACTATGGCTACACCTTC